One T cell receptor (beta chain) is described in this entry. Generated by immunoSEQ multiplex PCR, the TCRdb table keeps only in-frame clones and is missing some. The profile shows around 20,000 clones, about 86% of them singletons. The sample belongs to a study of blood T cell repertoires in COVID-19. Study information: The origin of the acute and convalescent COVID-19 samples was the United States, Italy and Spain.

Trimming pared 0 bases from V and 2 bases from J, leaving 17 bases between. This CDR3 contains 16 residues. In germline, CDR1 is SQVTM, CDR2 ANQGSEA. The chain uses TRBV29-1 and TRBJ2-7; no clear D gene. This TCR came from a man aged 65-85 years with acute or convalescent COVID-19. The sample consisted of peripheral blood. This chain's CDR3 is CSVEDRRLGATYEQYF. CDR3 in DNA: TGCAGCGTTGAAGATCGGCGGTTAGGAGCCACCTACGAGCAGTACTTC.